These T cell receptor beta chains were read from a single sample in a study of T-cell memory formation after mild COVID-19. One entry per CDR3 protein results from TCRdb running MiXCR on the 5' RACE reads. Found here are some 280,000 distinct CDR3 sequences, about 17% of them singletons; the top ten hold less than 30%. The specimen was PBMCs or a T cell subset sorted from them (not recorded which). The receptor set was obtained from a man younger than 35 who had mild COVID-19 (a few samples of this study predate the infection). Cell type and time point are not known. Both conserved end residues are part of each CDR3. D genes are given only for firm matches. Clone size is stated in some rows and not others, as once, few, many or a class when expanded.

size	V	D	J	DNA	CDR3
-	TRBV7-9	-	TRBJ1-1	TGTGCCAGAAGCTCTGTGGGGAACACTGAAGCTTTCTTT	CARSSVGNTEAFF
-	TRBV23-1	TRBD2	TRBJ2-3	TGCGCCAGCAGTCGCGGACGGGGGGAACATAGCACAGATACGCAGTATTTT	CASSRGRGEHSTDTQYF
-	TRBV7-2	-	TRBJ2-2	TGTGCCAGCAGCACTCTCAGGGTGGCCGGGGAGCTGTTTTTT	CASSTLRVAGELFF
-	TRBV7-3	-	TRBJ1-1	TGTGCCAGCAGCTTTAGCCCAGGGAACACTGAAGCTTTCTTT	CASSFSPGNTEAFF
-	TRBV6-6	-	TRBJ1-5	TGTGCCAGCAGCCCGCGTCAGGGGCCCCAGCATTTT	CASSPRQGPQHF
-	TRBV7-9	-	TRBJ1-2	TGTGCCAGCAGCTCCGAACGAGAAGCAGACAGCTTC	CASSSEREADSF
many	TRBV12-3/TRBV12-4	TRBD2	TRBJ2-3	TGTGCCAGCAGTTTGTCTAGCGGGGGACCAAGCGGTACGCAGTATTTT	CASSLSSGGPSGTQYF
once	TRBV7-2	-	TRBJ2-1	TGTGCCAGCAGATATGTCCGGGGGGCTGGCTACAATGAGCAGTTCTTC	CASRYVRGAGYNEQFF
many	TRBV19	-	TRBJ1-1	TGTGCCAGTAGTTACGCAGGAGGCACTGAAGCTTTCTTT	CASSYAGGTEAFF
few	TRBV4-1	TRBD1	TRBJ1-5	TGCGCCAGCAGCACACCACAGGGGGCCCTCAATCAGCCCCAGCATTTT	CASSTPQGALNQPQHF
many	TRBV30	-	TRBJ1-1	TGTGCCTGGAGTGTACAGGGAATAGCTTTCTTT	CAWSVQGIAFF
-	TRBV12-3/TRBV12-4	TRBD1	TRBJ1-2	TGTGCCAGCACACAGGGGGCCCGGCCCAGCTACACCTTC	CASTQGARPSYTF
few	TRBV5-1	TRBD1	TRBJ2-1	TGCGCCAGCAGCTCGGGACAGGGTGGGAACAATGAGCAGTTCTTC	CASSSGQGGNNEQFF
many	TRBV4-1	-	TRBJ1-5	TGCGCCAGCAGCCAAGATTTACGGAAAGAGCCCCAGCATTTT	CASSQDLRKEPQHF
many	TRBV24-1	TRBD1	TRBJ2-1	TGTGCCACCAGTGATCCCGGGACAGGGCAAGGGAATGAGCAGTTCTTC	CATSDPGTGQGNEQFF
-	TRBV4-1	-	TRBJ2-7	TGCGCCAGCAGCCAAGATCCCGACAGAAAGCAGTACTTC	CASSQDPDRKQYF
few	TRBV2	-	TRBJ2-3	TGTGCCAGCGGAAAGGGGCGCACAGATACGCAGTATTTT	CASGKGRTDTQYF
-	TRBV13	TRBD2	TRBJ2-7	TGTGCCAGCAGCTACAGGGGCGGGGGGGCGTTAGAGCAGTACTTC	CASSYRGGGALEQYF
few	TRBV6-6	-	TRBJ1-2	TGTGCCAGCAGCCCCCGGACCGAGGTTTGGCGTCATGGCTACACCTTC	CASSPRTEVWRHGYTF
-	TRBV30	TRBD1	TRBJ2-2	TGTGCCTGGGAGGGACAGCCCCAGAACAACGGGGAGCTGTTTTTT	CAWEGQPQNNGELFF
-	TRBV6-2/TRBV6-3	-	TRBJ1-5	TGTGCCAGCAGTTACGGGGGGCTGGTCAATCAGCCCCAGCATTTT	CASSYGGLVNQPQHF
-	TRBV4-3	-	TRBJ2-7	TGCGCCAGCAGCCAAATGCCCGGACAGTCCTACGAGCAGTACTTC	CASSQMPGQSYEQYF
few	TRBV4-3	-	TRBJ2-3	TGCGCCAGCAGCGATGAGGGCGACACAGATACGCAGTATTTT	CASSDEGDTDTQYF
few	TRBV19	TRBD1	TRBJ1-5	TGTGCCAGTAGTGACAGGGGGCAGGATCAGCCCCAGCATTTT	CASSDRGQDQPQHF
few	TRBV2	TRBD2	TRBJ2-1	TGTGCCAGCAGGCCCGGACTAGCGGCACCCTACAATGAGCAGTTCTTC	CASRPGLAAPYNEQFF
-	TRBV7-3	-	TRBJ2-3	TGTGCCAGCAGGTCGAACAGGGTACGGACAGATACGCAGTATTTT	CASRSNRVRTDTQYF
many	TRBV5-1	-	TRBJ2-1	TGCGCCAGCAGCTTCGGGGGCAGGGGTAACAATGAGCAGTTCTTC	CASSFGGRGNNEQFF
-	TRBV25-1	-	TRBJ2-2	TGTGCCAGCAGTGAACTGGAAACCACCGGGGAGCTGTTTTTT	CASSELETTGELFF
many	TRBV5-1	-	TRBJ2-3	TGCGCCAGCAGCTTGGGTTCAGATACGCAGTATTTT	CASSLGSDTQYF
few	TRBV7-9	-	TRBJ2-1	TGTGCCAGCAGCTGGGACGGCAGCTCCTACAATGAGCAGTTCTTC	CASSWDGSSYNEQFF
-	TRBV4-1	TRBD1	TRBJ2-7	TGCGCCAGCAGCCAGATAGGGACAGCAAGCGAGCAGTACTTC	CASSQIGTASEQYF
-	TRBV6-5	TRBD1	TRBJ1-6	TGTGCCAGCAGACGGACAGGGGGATCCTATAATTCACCCCTCCACTTT	CASRRTGGSYNSPLHF
few	TRBV7-2	-	TRBJ1-2	TGTGCCAGCAGCTTAGGGGGTAGGACCCTCTATGGCTACACCTTC	CASSLGGRTLYGYTF
-	TRBV11-3	TRBD1	TRBJ2-2	TGTGCCAGCAGCTTAGATCAGGCCGGGACAGGGAACACCGGGGAGCTGTTTTTT	CASSLDQAGTGNTGELFF
few	TRBV6-2/TRBV6-3	-	TRBJ2-7	TGTGCCAGCAGTTACCCCGATTACGAGCAGTACTTC	CASSYPDYEQYF
-	TRBV28	-	TRBJ1-1	TGTGCCAGCACGATGAACACTGAAGCTTTCTTT	CASTMNTEAFF
few	TRBV4-1	TRBD1	TRBJ2-1	TGCGCCAGCAGCCAAGAGGCGACAGGGGCATTCAACAATGAGCAGTTCTTC	CASSQEATGAFNNEQFF
-	TRBV6-2/TRBV6-3	-	TRBJ1-1	TGTGCCAGCACCCCCGACAGGACGGGGTACACTGAAGCTTTCTTT	CASTPDRTGYTEAFF
-	TRBV5-1	TRBD1	TRBJ1-2	TGCGCCAGCAGCTACAGGGGGCTGGAGGGCTACACCTTC	CASSYRGLEGYTF
few	TRBV12-3/TRBV12-4	TRBD1	TRBJ1-6	TGTGCCAGCAGTTTCGGGGACAGGGACTTCTCACCCCTCCACTTT	CASSFGDRDFSPLHF
many	TRBV7-9	-	TRBJ2-5	TGTGCCAGCAGCTTAGCGAGGACAGCCTCAAAAGAGACCCAGTACTTC	CASSLARTASKETQYF
few	TRBV12-3/TRBV12-4	TRBD1	TRBJ1-2	TGTGCCAGCAGTTCCCCGGGACAGGGTGTTTACTATGGCTACACCTTC	CASSSPGQGVYYGYTF
few	TRBV6-5	-	TRBJ2-6	TGTGCCAGCAGTTACTCCCCGACCTCTGGGGCCAACGTCCTGACTTTC	CASSYSPTSGANVLTF
few	TRBV12-3/TRBV12-4	TRBD1	TRBJ2-7	TGTGCCAGTACGACAGGGCCGAGCTCCTACGAGCAGTACTTC	CASTTGPSSYEQYF
-	TRBV5-1	-	TRBJ2-2	TGCGCCAGCAGCTGGATGGGGACCGGGGAGCTGTTTTTT	CASSWMGTGELFF
-	TRBV7-7	-	TRBJ1-1	TGTGCTAGCAGCCCCTTGGGGATGAACACTGAAGCTTTCTTT	CASSPLGMNTEAFF